These 15 T cell receptor beta chains were sequenced from one sample in a study of shared clonotypes between healthy human individuals. The protocol was immunoSEQ multiplex PCR, while the TCRdb copy is restricted to in-frame clones and leaves out a portion. This sample has approximately 980,000 clones, with approximately 80% found just once. The specimen sequenced was memory CD4+ T cells sorted from blood. Subset here: CD45RA-negative fraction. The origin of the receptors is a man younger than 35 in good health.

The V gene is TRBV4-2, the J gene TRBJ2-4; D call uncertain. V gave up 2 bases and J gave up 13 bases, with 9 bases separating them. Germline V gene lookup returns CDR1 LGHNA and CDR2 YNFKEQ. This CDR3 region has 11 residues. The CDR3 sequence: CASSQFGLQYF. In DNA form, the CDR3 reads TGTGCCAGCAGCCAATTCGGGCTGCAGTACTTC.

Notes on this clone: One junction end does not reproduce the germline sequence, and a read error may be involved. CDR3 sequence reads: CASSPTGTSNEQFF. DNA of the CDR3: TGTGCTAGCAGCCCGACCGGGACTAGCAATGAGCAGTTCTTC. V and J are TRBV7-7 and TRBJ2-1, with 8 bases aligning to TRBD2. Germline CDR1 is SSHAT and CDR2 is FNYEAQ (reference sequence). This CDR3 region has 14 residues.

The rearrangement uses TRBV18 and TRBJ2-7; 8 nucleotides line up with TRBD1. The ends lost 3 bases at V and 5 bases at J; junction bases unmatched: 3. CDR1 KGHSH and CDR2 LQKENI come from the germline V gene. This CDR3 spans 13 amino acids. The DNA of the CDR3 is TGTGCCAGCTCACCTCTGGACAGGGACGAGCAGTACTTC. Translation gives CASSPLDRDEQYF.

The genes are TRBV28 and TRBJ1-2, with D unresolved. The CDR3 covers 15 residues. The V end lost 5 bases, the J end lost 3 bases, and 16 bases lay between the germline ends. The germline V gene has CDR1 MDHEN and CDR2 SYDVKM. The CDR3 DNA sequence: TGTGCCAGCAGTGTTAACGGGTTCTGGGACTATGGCTACACCTTC. It translates to CASSVNGFWDYGYTF.

The CDR3 loop is CASSRGASNYGYTF. The CDR3 DNA reads as TGTGCCAGCAGCAGGGGCGCATCAAACTATGGCTACACCTTC. The J gene is TRBJ1-2, the V gene TRBV6-5; perhaps TRBD1 as D (6 bases). V lost 6 bases and J 2 bases, leaving 13 bases between the germline ends. The CDR3 runs 14 residues. Looked up from germline, CDR1 is MNHEY and CDR2 is SVGAGI.

This clone has a single count. This sequence joins TRBV11-2 and TRBJ2-3, with 8 bases matching TRBD2. V gave up 5 bases and J gave up 2 bases; unmatched junction bases: 12. The CDR3 has 17 amino acids. The V gene's germline CDR1 is SGHAT and CDR2 FQNNGV. The CDR3 region is CASSRNTAGGNTDTQYF. In DNA, the CDR3 is TGTGCCAGCAGCCGAAATACGGCGGGGGGTAACACAGATACGCAGTATTTT.

The rearrangement uses TRBV6-1 and TRBJ1-5, with D perhaps matching TRBD1 (6 bases). Germline lookup yields CDR1 MNHNS and CDR2 SASEGT. V was pared by 11 bases and J by 7 bases, with 18 bases between. The CDR3 is made up of 13 amino acids. CDR3 in amino acids: CAAASGGRQPQHF. CDR3 DNA: TGTGCCGCGGCGTCCGGGGGCCGGCAGCCCCAGCATTTT.

This chain links TRBV5-8 with TRBJ1-6; 11 nucleotides agree with TRBD1. Per the germline V gene, CDR1 is SGHTS and CDR2 is YDEGEE. With 4 bases clipped from V and 9 bases from J, the junction kept 9 bases outside the gene matches. CDR3 size: 16 residues. The CDR3 sequence: CASSAGQGAIRSPLHF. The CDR3 DNA sequence: TGTGCCAGCAGCGCAGGACAGGGGGCGATTCGTTCACCCCTCCACTTT. Complete variable domain (other parts from reference TRBV5-8 and TRBJ1-6): EAGVTQSPTHLIKTRGQQATLRCSPISGHTSVYWYQQALGLGLQFLLWYDEGEERNRGNFPPRFSGRQFPNYSSELNVNALELEDSALYLCASSAGQGAIRSPLHFGNGTRLTVT.

As concerns this clone: The same CDR3 can be traced to other DNA sequences in this sample. The chain combines TRBV5-1 with TRBJ2-5; D is possibly TRBD2 (5 bases). Looked up from germline, CDR1 is SGHRS and CDR2 is YFSETQ. The V end was cut by 2 bases, the J end by 1 base, with 12 bases between. The CDR3 has 15 residues. CDR3 residues: CASSFSGTLQETQYF. The DNA of the CDR3 is TGCGCCAGCAGCTTCAGCGGAACACTCCAAGAGACCCAGTACTTC.

This clone was observed a single time. The chain links TRBV6-1 to TRBJ1-1, with TRBD1 matching 9 bases. V lost 5 bases, J lost 4 bases, and 8 bases stayed unmatched. This CDR3 region has 15 residues. Germline V gives CDR1 MNHNS, CDR2 SASEGT. CDR3 residues: CASSSRDREGTEAFF. The CDR3 coding sequence is TGTGCCAGCAGTTCCCGGGACAGGGAAGGCACTGAAGCTTTCTTT.

The chain is built from TRBV6-6 and TRBJ1-6; 7 bases line up with TRBD1. The CDR3 consists of 13 residues. Trimming removed 11 bases from V and 3 bases from J; junction bases left unmatched: 4. Germline-derived CDR1 and CDR2 are MNHNY and SVGAGI (reference sequence). DNA of the CDR3: TGTGCCGCCCGGGACAGCTATAATTCACCCCTCCACTTT. This codes for CAARDSYNSPLHF.

The chain recombines TRBV5-4 with TRBJ2-5, with 9 bases fitting TRBD2. The germline gives CDR1 SGHNT, CDR2 YYREEE (reference sequence). V was clipped by 4 bases and J by 5 bases; unmatched bases: 12. The length of the CDR3 is 16 residues. For the CDR3, the DNA is TGTGCCAGCAGCCAACCGGGGGCTAGCGGGGTCGAGACCCAGTACTTC. It codes for CASSQPGASGVETQYF.

J is TRBJ1-3 and V is TRBV30; unclear D gene. V was pared by 4 bases and J by 7 bases, with 8 bases between. The CDR3 has 11 amino acids. CDR1 and CDR2 (germline): GTSNPN, SVGIG (reference sequence). CDR3 nucleotide sequence: TGTGCCTGGATGTTCTCGAACACCATATATTTT. Amino acid sequence: CAWMFSNTIYF.

V and J are TRBV5-6 and TRBJ2-3; D may be TRBD1 or TRBD2 (5 bases each). Trimming took 4 bases from V and 5 from J, leaving 14 bases between them. The CDR3 spans 14 residues. In germline, CDR1 is SGHDT, CDR2 YYEEEE. The CDR3 loop reads CASSRDHGEDTQYF. The CDR3 nucleotides read TGTGCCAGCAGCAGGGACCACGGGGAAGATACGCAGTATTTT. Filled out from reference TRBV5-6 and TRBJ2-3, the complete variable domain reads DAGVTQSPTHLIKTRGQQVTLRCSPKSGHDTVSWYQQALGQGPQFIFQYYEEEERQRGNFPDRFSGHQFPNYSSELNVNALLLGDSALYLCASSRDHGEDTQYFGPGTRLTVL.

V and J are TRBV10-2 and TRBJ2-6; no reliable D call. V was pared by 7 bases and J by 0 bases, with 4 bases between. The CDR3 has 13 amino acids. Germline-derived CDR1 and CDR2 are WSHSY and SAAADI. The CDR3 DNA follows: TGCGCCAGCACCGCCTCTGGGGCCAACGTCCTGACTTTC. Translating gives CASTASGANVLTF.